This entry lists 25 T cell receptor beta chains sequenced from one sample in a study of cytomegalovirus exposure and HLA in healthy donors. Both 60 Vbeta primers and 13 Jbeta primers went into the PCR. TCRdb's copy holds only in-frame clones and misses some; the assay was immunoSEQ multiplex PCR. This table holds roughly 100,000 clones, roughly three quarters found once. Source material: PBMCs. These receptors came from a man between 35 and 55 years old in good health and CMV-seronegative.

The rearrangement joins TRBV2 to TRBJ1-2; TRBD1 aligns across 10 bases. The J segment lost 4 bases and the V segment lost 5 bases, leaving 4 bases of the junction unmatched. The CDR3 extends over 14 amino acids. CDR1 and CDR2 from the germline V gene are SNHLY and FYNNEI. CDR3 bases: TGTGCCAGCAGTTCCGGGACAGGGGTCTATGGCTACACCTTC. Protein: CASSSGTGVYGYTF.

The chain employs TRBV18 and TRBJ2-1; 9 bases fit TRBD2. Germline assignment: CDR1 KGHSH and CDR2 LQKENI. V gave up 4 bases and J gave up 5 bases; unmatched junction bases: 9. The CDR3 loop spans 16 amino acids. CDR3 loop: CASSRLAAGGNNEQFF. Here the CDR3 DNA reads TGTGCCAGCTCACGGCTGGCAGCGGGGGGAAACAATGAGCAGTTCTTC.

This clone was detected only once. The chain employs TRBV13 and TRBJ1-2; D possibly corresponds to TRBD1 (5 bases). V was cut by 0 bases and J by 6 bases, with 11 bases left in between. CDR3 size: 14 residues. CDR1 and CDR2 from the germline V gene are PRHDT and FYEKMQ (reference sequence). DNA of the CDR3: TGTGCCAGCAGCTTAGGCCGGGGGAAGGATGGCTACACCTTC. Amino acids: CASSLGRGKDGYTF.

This clone was detected once. CDR3: CASSFDRGFYQPQHF. The CDR3 DNA reads as TGTGCCAGCAGTTTCGACAGGGGATTTTATCAGCCCCAGCATTTT. The chain has TRBV28 and TRBJ1-5; 8 bases match TRBD1. J was trimmed by 5 bases and V by 3 bases; bases with no gene match: 6. The CDR3 consists of 15 residues. In germline, CDR1 is MDHEN, CDR2 SYDVKM. Supplemented by reference TRBV28 and TRBJ1-5, the full variable domain reads DVKVTQSSRYLVKRTGEKVFLECVQDMDHENMFWYRQDPGLGLRLIYFSYDVKMKEKGDIPEGYSVSREKKERFSLILESASTNQTSMYLCASSFDRGFYQPQHFGDGTRLSIL.

This clone was picked up one time. The chain links TRBV19 to TRBJ2-1; TRBD2 matches 13 bases. Losses at the gene ends were 1 base for V and 7 bases for J; bases not matched to a gene: 1. CDR1 and CDR2 from the germline V gene are LNHDA and SQIVND (reference sequence). The CDR3 loop spans 15 amino acids. The CDR3 is CASSIALAGGNEQFF. The CDR3 coding sequence is TGTGCCAGTAGTATAGCACTAGCGGGGGGGAATGAGCAGTTCTTC.

On this clone: The junction does not match germline at one end; this may be a read error. The same CDR3 is also encoded by other DNA sequences in this sample. V usage is TRBV19 and J usage is TRBJ1-6, with a possible D match to TRBD1 (5 bases). CDR3 size: 13 residues. The germline gives CDR1 LNHDA, CDR2 SQIVND (reference sequence). The CDR3 DNA is TGTGCCAGTAGTCCTCAGGGTAATTCCCCCCTCCACTTT. Amino acids: CASSPQGNSPLHF.

The rearrangement joins TRBV7-2 to TRBJ2-7, with D perhaps TRBD2 (6 bases). The tail of the sequence fits TRBJ2-5 better, so the J call may be wrong. CDR1 and CDR2 from the germline V gene are SGHTA and FQGNSA. The CDR3 sequence is 13 residues long. This chain's CDR3 is CASSLVDGGTQYF. The CDR3 nucleotides read TGTGCCAGCAGCTTAGTGGACGGGGGGACCCAGTACTTC.

CDR3 protein: CASSLAGHKNTEAFF. The CDR3 DNA reads as TGTGCCAGCAGCTTAGCTGGCCACAAGAACACTGAAGCTTTCTTT. The V and J genes are TRBV11-1 and TRBJ1-1, with no clear D. The CDR3 has 15 amino acids. Trimming shortened V by 0 bases and J by 1 base, and 9 bases separated the two germline ends. From germline, CDR1 is SGHAT and CDR2 FQDESV (reference sequence).

The rearrangement uses TRBV7-2 and TRBJ2-5, with 9 nucleotides matching TRBD1. The germline V gene encodes CDR1 SGHTA and CDR2 FQGNSA. V was pared by 3 bases and J by 4 bases, with 6 bases of the junction left unmatched. This CDR3 spans 15 amino acids. The CDR3 coding sequence is TGTGCCAGCAGCTTCAACAGGGGGCGCGCAGAGACCCAGTACTTC. As protein: CASSFNRGRAETQYF.

This chain links TRBV18 with TRBJ2-1, with TRBD2 matching 10 bases. Germline trimming cut 4 bases from V and 2 bases from J; bases unmatched to any gene: 5. Germline assignment: CDR1 KGHSH and CDR2 LQKENI. The CDR3 consists of 16 residues. CDR3 DNA: TGTGCCAGCTCACGAAGCGGGGGGGTGACCTACAATGAGCAGTTCTTC. It is translated as CASSRSGGVTYNEQFF.

The CDR3 region has the DNA TGCGCCAGCAGCACGACAGGGTATGGAAATTCACCCCTCCACTTT. It yields the protein CASSTTGYGNSPLHF. The chain is built from TRBV10-2 and TRBJ1-6; TRBD1 matches at 7 bases. CDR1 is WSHSY and CDR2 is SAAADI in the germline V gene. CDR3 length: 15 residues. The ends lost 6 bases at V and 7 bases at J; junction bases unmatched: 9.

The chain uses TRBV27 and TRBJ2-7, with D perhaps matching TRBD1 (6 bases). Trimming removed 6 bases at V and 2 bases at J, with 17 bases between. Germline-derived CDR1 and CDR2 are MNHEY and SMNVEV (reference sequence). The CDR3 is made up of 15 amino acids. CDR3 protein: CASSPFPTGTYEQYF. The DNA of the CDR3 is TGTGCCAGCAGCCCCTTCCCCACAGGGACCTACGAGCAGTACTTC.

This chain uses TRBV2 with TRBJ2-3; no clear D gene. The CDR3 has 13 residues. CDR1 SNHLY and CDR2 FYNNEI come from the germline V gene. With 4 bases removed from V and 5 bases from J, the gap between germline ends came to 10 bases. The CDR3 spells CASSVLLQDTQYF. Written as DNA, the CDR3 is TGTGCCAGCAGTGTACTATTGCAAGATACGCAGTATTTT.

The chain has TRBV12-5 and TRBJ2-1, with 7 nucleotides matching TRBD1. The CDR3 spans 12 residues. With 7 bases clipped from V and 12 bases from J, the junction kept 9 bases outside the gene matches. CDR1 and CDR2 (germline): LGHNT, FRNRAP. The CDR3 here is CASAPGGGRQFF. The CDR3 DNA is TGTGCTAGTGCCCCAGGGGGTGGAAGGCAGTTCTTC.

The J gene is TRBJ1-2, the V gene TRBV19; 12 bases fit TRBD1. The CDR3 runs to 14 residues. Losses at the gene ends were 6 bases for V and 5 bases for J; bases not matched to a gene: 4. The germline V gene encodes CDR1 LNHDA and CDR2 SQIVND (reference sequence). CDR3 nucleotide sequence: TGTGCCAGTAGGGGGGACAGGGGGCAATATGGCTACACCTTC. It yields the protein CASRGDRGQYGYTF. The full variable domain, its missing parts supplied by reference TRBV19 and TRBJ1-2, is DGGITQSPKYLFRKEGQNVTLSCEQNLNHDAMYWYRQDPGQGLRLIYYSQIVNDFQKGDIAEGYSVSREKKESFPLTVTSAQKNPTAFYLCASRGDRGQYGYTFGSGTRLTVV.

CDR3 sequence: CASRPGGQKQFF. CDR3 sequence (DNA): TGTGCCAGCAGACCCGGCGGGCAGAAGCAGTTCTTC. This chain connects TRBV6-5 to TRBJ2-1, with a weak D call TRBD2 (5 bases). Trimming pared 6 bases from V and 11 bases from J, leaving 14 bases between. Looked up from germline, CDR1 is MNHEY and CDR2 is SVGAGI. The CDR3 spans 12 residues.

This clone showed up just once. The J gene is TRBJ2-5, the V gene TRBV11-2; TRBD1 is a possible D gene (6 bases). The V gene lost 1 base and the J gene lost 5 bases, with 14 bases spanning the gap. The CDR3 contains 15 residues. Germline assignment: CDR1 SGHAT and CDR2 FQNNGV. The CDR3 here is CASSLATGWFETQYF. The CDR3 DNA is TGTGCCAGCAGCTTAGCTACAGGGTGGTTCGAGACCCAGTACTTC.

This chain uses TRBV5-4 with TRBJ1-2; D gene unclear. The CDR3 runs to 14 residues. Trimming shortened V by 3 bases and J by 2 bases, and 11 bases separated the two germline ends. Per germline, CDR1 SGHNT and CDR2 YYREEE (reference sequence). CDR3 in amino acids: CASSWRTANYGYTF. In nucleotides, the CDR3 is TGTGCCAGCAGCTGGAGGACGGCGAACTATGGCTACACCTTC.

The rearrangement links TRBV28 to TRBJ1-5; TRBD1 is a possible D gene (5 bases). V was shortened by 11 bases and J by 3 bases, with 29 bases between the two germline ends. The CDR3 length is 18 residues. Germline loops: CDR1 MDHEN, CDR2 SYDVKM. CDR3 sequence (DNA): TGTGCCGGCACCCCCGGCCTTCTCGGGTCAGGGTTCAATCAGCCCCAGCATTTT. Its translation is CAGTPGLLGSGFNQPQHF.

This clone was seen only once. The rearrangement links TRBV6-1 to TRBJ1-5; D might be TRBD1 (5 bases). The V end lost 1 base, the J end lost 9 bases, and 13 bases lay between the germline ends. Germline V gene lookup returns CDR1 MNHNS and CDR2 SASEGT. The CDR3 covers 14 residues. Here the CDR3 reads CASSEVRGSGPQHF. CDR3 DNA sequence: TGTGCCAGCAGTGAAGTCCGGGGGTCGGGGCCCCAGCATTTT.

The rearrangement joins TRBV18 to TRBJ1-2; D perhaps matches TRBD1 (6 bases). Per germline, CDR1 KGHSH and CDR2 LQKENI. The V gene lost 3 bases and the J gene lost 6 bases, with 20 bases spanning the gap. CDR3 size: 16 residues. CDR3 coding DNA: TGTGCCAGCTCACCCGGACTGACAGGAGAAACTGATGGCTACACCTTC. It is translated as CASSPGLTGETDGYTF.

This clone was seen a handful of times. The rearrangement links TRBV7-6 to TRBJ2-5, with TRBD1 as a possible D gene (6 bases). Trimming took off 1 base at V and 4 bases at J, with 16 bases between the two ends. This CDR3 is built from 16 residues. The germline gives CDR1 SGHVS, CDR2 FNYEAQ. In DNA, the CDR3 is TGTGCCAGCAGCTTAGTTGGACAGATTATCGGAGAGACCCAGTACTTC. Protein product: CASSLVGQIIGETQYF.

The CDR3 DNA reads TGCAGCGTTGAAGAAGGCGGAGCCTATGGCTACACCTTC. This sequence encodes CSVEEGGAYGYTF. V usage is TRBV29-1 and J usage is TRBJ1-2; D is unclear. Germline lookup yields CDR1 SQVTM and CDR2 ANQGSEA. The CDR3 runs to 13 residues. V lost 0 bases, J lost 4 bases, and 9 bases lay in between.

The genes are TRBV11-2 and TRBJ1-2; D perhaps matches TRBD1 (6 bases). Trimming left V 5 bases short and J 8 bases short, with 24 bases between. The CDR3 is made up of 16 amino acids. CDR1 is SGHAT and CDR2 is FQNNGV in the germline V gene. The CDR3 region has the DNA TGTGCCAGCAGCCCCCGCCCTGGGGGCTCCCTGGGGGGCTACACCTTC. It translates to CASSPRPGGSLGGYTF.

V and J are TRBV7-6 and TRBJ1-5; 8 bases are a match to TRBD1. The CDR3 spans 17 residues. With 2 bases clipped from V and 5 bases from J, the junction kept 11 bases outside the gene matches. Germline loops: CDR1 SGHVS, CDR2 FNYEAQ. The CDR3 loop reads CASSLWVDRGEHQPQHF. The CDR3 DNA reads as TGTGCCAGCAGCTTATGGGTTGACAGGGGAGAACATCAGCCCCAGCATTTT.